This T cell receptor beta chain originates from a study of T-cell memory formation after mild COVID-19. Study summary: TCR clusters showed largely donor specificity.

A few counts support this clonotype. Its antigen is unknown. Germline V lookup: CDR1 MDHEN, CDR2 SYDVKM. The CDR3 is 17 residues long. Trimming at V came to 3 bases and at J to 0 bases, leaving 3 bases not matched to a gene. MiXCR, applied by TCRdb to the 5' RACE reads, yields one record per CDR3 protein. In the table there are fewer than 300,000 distinct CDR3 sequences, about a sixth of which are singletons. Study outcomes and limitations: Pre-infection memory harbored some responding clones, suggesting cross-reactive memory joined. Contracting clones from day 15 to 85 showed balanced CD4/CD8; later expanders favored CD4+.

This chain uses TRBV28 with TRBJ2-3; 13 nucleotides agree with TRBD2. This sequence was found in a man aged 18 to 30 who had mild COVID-19 (a few samples of this study predate the infection). Cell type and time point are not known. Material for sequencing was PBMCs or a T cell subset sorted from them (not recorded which). For the CDR3, the DNA is TGTGCCAGCAGTTTCTGGACTAGCGGGGGTAGCACAGATACGCAGTATTTT. Translation gives CASSFWTSGGSTDTQYF.